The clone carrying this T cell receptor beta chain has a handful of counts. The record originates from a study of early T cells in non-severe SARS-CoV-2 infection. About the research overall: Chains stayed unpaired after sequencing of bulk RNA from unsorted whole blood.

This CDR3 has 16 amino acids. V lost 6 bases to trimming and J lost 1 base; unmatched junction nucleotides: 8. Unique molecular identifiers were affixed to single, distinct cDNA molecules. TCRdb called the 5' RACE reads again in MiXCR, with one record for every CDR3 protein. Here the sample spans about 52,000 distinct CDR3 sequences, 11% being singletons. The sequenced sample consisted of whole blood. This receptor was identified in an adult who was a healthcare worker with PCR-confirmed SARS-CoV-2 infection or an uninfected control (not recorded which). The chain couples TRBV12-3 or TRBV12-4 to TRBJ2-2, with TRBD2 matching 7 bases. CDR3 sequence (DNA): TGTGCCAGCAGCCGCCCGGGGGGAAGGAACACCGGGGAGCTGTTTTTT. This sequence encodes CASSRPGGRNTGELFF.